These 8 T cell receptor beta chains came from one sample sequenced in a study of blood T cell repertoires in COVID-19. TCRdb keeps only in-frame clones here, not all; method: immunoSEQ multiplex PCR. In the table there are about 210,000 clones, almost 85% of which are singletons. What was sequenced was peripheral blood. These receptors originate from a woman in her 50s with active or convalescent COVID-19.

This chain connects TRBV5-4 to TRBJ1-2, with TRBD1 matching 12 bases. This CDR3 region has 15 residues. Germline lookup yields CDR1 SGHNT and CDR2 YYREEE (reference sequence). V was pared by 0 bases and J by 7 bases, with 4 bases of the junction left unmatched. The CDR3 protein is CASSLGDRGLGGYTF. CDR3 in DNA: TGTGCCAGCAGCTTGGGGGACAGGGGGCTGGGTGGCTACACCTTC.

In its sample, this clone was seen a few times. The chain couples TRBV7-9 to TRBJ1-1, with D unresolved. The CDR3 covers 15 residues. Germline CDR1 reads SEHNR; CDR2 reads FQNEAQ (reference sequence). Trimming stripped 4 bases from V and 1 base from J, with 13 bases between. The CDR3 DNA reads TGTGCCAGCAGCTCCTCACCCGGTTCGAACACTGAAGCTTTCTTT. Amino acids: CASSSSPGSNTEAFF.

This clone was counted only a few times. The chain's CDR3 is CASSFYPSEAFF. For the CDR3, the DNA is TGTGCCAGCAGTTTCTATCCGTCTGAAGCTTTCTTT. The V gene is TRBV12-3 or TRBV12-4, the J gene TRBJ1-1, with D unclear. V dropped 3 bases and J dropped 6 bases, with 8 bases sitting between them. The CDR3 is 12 amino acids.

This chain joins TRBV10-1 and TRBJ1-5; D is perhaps TRBD1 (5 bases). Germline V CDR1 and CDR2: WNHNN, SYGVQD (reference sequence). The CDR3 is made up of 13 amino acids. The V end lost 4 bases, the J end lost 9 bases, and 13 bases lay between the germline ends. The CDR3 bases are TGCGCCAGCAGTGTCCAGGGAGGATGGCCCCAGCATTTT. Translated, it gives CASSVQGGWPQHF.

This rearrangement joins TRBV19 to TRBJ1-5; D gene unclear. Between the trimmed V and J ends, which lost 9 bases and 6 bases, there was a span of 18 bases. In germline, CDR1 is LNHDA, CDR2 SQIVND (reference sequence). This CDR3 has 14 amino acids. DNA of the CDR3: TGTGCCAGCACCCCCCCTGGCCGGGTTCAGCCCCAGCATTTT. This codes for CASTPPGRVQPQHF. Filled out from reference TRBV19 and TRBJ1-5, the complete variable domain reads DGGITQSPKYLFRKEGQNVTLSCEQNLNHDAMYWYRQDPGQGLRLIYYSQIVNDFQKGDIAEGYSVSREKKESFPLTVTSAQKNPTAFYLCASTPPGRVQPQHFGDGTRLSIL.

V and J are TRBV18 and TRBJ1-3; D unclear. CDR1 and CDR2 from the germline V gene are KGHSH and LQKENI. The CDR3 is made up of 13 amino acids. Between the trimmed V and J ends, which lost 6 bases and 3 bases, there was a span of 9 bases. The CDR3 protein is CASSDSRGNTIYF. The CDR3 DNA follows: TGTGCCAGCTCGGACTCCCGTGGAAACACCATATATTTT. The full variable domain, in which reference TRBV18 and TRBJ1-3 provide the parts outside the CDR3, is NAGVMQNPRHLVRRRGQEARLRCSPMKGHSHVYWYRQLPEEGLKFMVYLQKENIIDESGMPKERFSAEFPKEGPSILRIQQVVRGDSAAYFCASSDSRGNTIYFGEGSWLTVV.

The chain is built from TRBV7-3 and TRBJ2-1; D is uncertain. The CDR3 has 15 amino acids. In germline, CDR1 is SGHTA, CDR2 FQGTGA. V was trimmed by 1 base and J by 0 bases, leaving 7 bases between them. CDR3 sequence: CASSLKWSSYNEQFF. The DNA of the CDR3 is TGTGCCAGCAGCTTAAAATGGAGCTCCTACAATGAGCAGTTCTTC.

This clone was observed a few times. The V and J genes are TRBV28 and TRBJ1-6, with D possibly being TRBD1 (5 bases). Germline V gives CDR1 MDHEN, CDR2 SYDVKM. CDR3 length: 14 residues. V was shortened by 4 bases and J by 4 bases, with 8 bases between the two germline ends. The CDR3 region has the DNA TGTGCCAGCAGTTCCGGGGGGTATAATTCACCCCTCCACTTT. It specifies CASSSGGYNSPLHF. Full variable domain (remainder filled in from reference TRBV28 and TRBJ1-6): DVKVTQSSRYLVKRTGEKVFLECVQDMDHENMFWYRQDPGLGLRLIYFSYDVKMKEKGDIPEGYSVSREKKERFSLILESASTNQTSMYLCASSSGGYNSPLHFGNGTRLTVT.